One and the same sample provided the 29 T cell receptor beta chains below, sequenced in a study of STAT5B mutations in CD4+ large granular lymphocyte leukemia. The assay was immunoSEQ multiplex PCR, and TCRdb's table has in-frame clones only and misses some. Altogether about 33,000 clones are present, about 85% being singletons, with the ten largest covering roughly 3.4%. The material sequenced was CD4+ T cells from blood buffy coats. The receptors come from a human donor in good health.

V usage is TRBV28 and J usage is TRBJ1-2, with D possibly being TRBD1 (5 bases). CDR3 size: 13 residues. The V gene lost 9 bases and the J gene lost 5 bases, with 16 bases spanning the gap. Germline CDR1 and CDR2: MDHEN and SYDVKM. CDR3 protein: CASTWGSGYGYTF. CDR3 in DNA: TGTGCCAGTACTTGGGGCTCAGGATATGGCTACACCTTC.

The rearrangement links TRBV4-3 to TRBJ2-1; the D is unclear. Per germline, CDR1 LGHNA and CDR2 YSLEER. The ends were cut back, 0 bases at V and 9 bases at J, with 12 bases in the middle. The CDR3 extends over 14 amino acids. The CDR3 loop reads CASSQDSRATEQFF. Here the CDR3 DNA reads TGCGCCAGCAGCCAAGATTCTCGAGCGACTGAGCAGTTCTTC.

The chain carries TRBV18 and TRBJ2-7; D gene uncertain. There are 13 residues in the CDR3. Germline V CDR1 and CDR2: KGHSH, LQKENI. Trimming took 6 bases from V and 5 from J, leaving 14 bases between them. The chain's CDR3 is CASSLAPSDEQYF. As DNA, the CDR3 is TGTGCCAGCTCCCTGGCCCCCTCGGACGAGCAGTACTTC. Variable domain in full (rest from reference TRBV18 and TRBJ2-7): NAGVMQNPRHLVRRRGQEARLRCSPMKGHSHVYWYRQLPEEGLKFMVYLQKENIIDESGMPKERFSAEFPKEGPSILRIQQVVRGDSAAYFCASSLAPSDEQYFGPGTRLTVT.

The genes are TRBV7-9 and TRBJ2-1; 8 bases are a match to TRBD2. The trim removed 1 base at V and 11 bases at J, leaving 4 bases unmatched. The CDR3 runs 13 residues. Per the germline V gene, CDR1 is SEHNR and CDR2 is FQNEAQ (reference sequence). The CDR3 nucleotides read TGTGCCAGCAGCTTAGTGACGGGAGGGCAGCAGTTCTTC. Amino acid sequence: CASSLVTGGQQFF.

V is TRBV4-3 and J is TRBJ2-1; 8 bases line up with TRBD2. The CDR3 spans 14 residues. V trimming: 4 bases; J trimming: 5 bases; junction bases outside the gene matches: 4. In germline, CDR1 is LGHNA, CDR2 YSLEER. The CDR3 DNA reads TGCGCCAGCAGCCCCGGGACTAGGCACAATGAGCAGTTCTTC. Residues: CASSPGTRHNEQFF.

The chain links TRBV6-5 to TRBJ1-5; D is perhaps TRBD1 (5 bases). Germline lookup yields CDR1 MNHEY and CDR2 SVGAGI. The CDR3 runs to 15 residues. Trimming pared 2 bases from V and 1 base from J, leaving 9 bases between. The CDR3 sequence is CASSYNQGSNQPQHF. For the CDR3, the DNA is TGTGCCAGCAGTTACAACCAGGGCAGCAATCAGCCCCAGCATTTT.

The chain combines TRBV28 with TRBJ1-5; 10 bases match TRBD1. The CDR3 spans 16 residues. In germline, CDR1 is MDHEN, CDR2 SYDVKM. Trimming at V came to 2 bases and at J to 2 bases, leaving 3 bases not matched to a gene. Here the CDR3 reads CASSLLGQGGNQPQHF. DNA of the CDR3: TGTGCCAGCAGTTTACTTGGACAGGGGGGCAATCAGCCCCAGCATTTT.

The chain combines TRBV28 with TRBJ1-5; D uncertain. The length of the CDR3 is 12 residues. Trimming shortened V by 5 bases and J by 6 bases, and 8 bases separated the two germline ends. Germline V CDR1 and CDR2: MDHEN, SYDVKM. The CDR3 loop is CASSVVGQPQHF. The CDR3 bases are TGTGCCAGCAGTGTGGTGGGTCAGCCCCAGCATTTT.

The chain couples TRBV9 to TRBJ2-2, with 7 positions matching TRBD1. Germline loops: CDR1 SGDLS, CDR2 YYNGEE. This CDR3 is built from 15 residues. V lost 6 bases to trimming and J lost 0 bases; unmatched junction nucleotides: 5. For the CDR3, the DNA is TGTGCCAGCAACCTAGGGGGCGCGAACACCGGGGAGCTGTTTTTT. Amino acid sequence: CASNLGGANTGELFF.

CDR3 region: CASSVGRRSGNTIYF. CDR3 sequence (DNA): TGTGCCAGCAGTGTAGGACGCCGCTCTGGAAACACCATATATTTT. The rearrangement uses TRBV2 and TRBJ1-3; no firm D call. V lost 4 bases and J 0 bases, leaving 10 bases between the germline ends. CDR3 length: 15 amino acids. Germline V gives CDR1 SNHLY, CDR2 FYNNEI.

This clone was seen a handful of times. The rearrangement uses TRBV2 and TRBJ2-7; D not certain. The V gene lost 7 bases and the J gene lost 0 bases, with 10 bases spanning the gap. Germline assignment: CDR1 SNHLY and CDR2 FYNNEI. The CDR3 totals 13 residues. CDR3 sequence reads: CASKFGSSYEQYF. In DNA, the CDR3 is TGTGCCAGCAAGTTCGGAAGCTCCTACGAGCAGTACTTC.

The V call is TRBV5-4, the J call TRBJ2-1, with TRBD2 matching over 8 bases. Unmatched junction bases numbered 4, after V lost 4 bases and J lost 4 bases. This CDR3 has 14 residues. Germline V gene data show CDR1 as SGHNT and CDR2 as YYREEE (reference sequence). The CDR3 nucleotides are TGTGCCAGCAGCGTGAAGCGGGGGTACAATGAGCAGTTCTTC. Encoded protein: CASSVKRGYNEQFF.

This chain links TRBV6-1 with TRBJ2-4; D might be TRBD1 (6 bases). Germline V gene data show CDR1 as MNHNS and CDR2 as SASEGT. Trimming took 4 bases from V and 5 from J, leaving 15 bases between them. This CDR3 is built from 15 residues. CDR3 sequence (DNA): TGTGCCAGCAGTGTAGAACAGGGTCGGGAAAACATTCAGTACTTC. This encodes CASSVEQGRENIQYF.

The genes are TRBV6-5 and TRBJ2-7; no definite D call. V lost 0 bases, J lost 5 bases, and 2 bases lay in between. Germline V gives CDR1 MNHEY, CDR2 SVGAGI. This CDR3 is built from 11 residues. The CDR3 spells CASSYSNEQYF. The CDR3 DNA is TGTGCCAGCAGTTACTCGAACGAGCAGTACTTC.

This clone was seen more than once but under ten times. The chain links TRBV11-2 to TRBJ1-1, with D possibly being TRBD1 (6 bases). Germline V gene sequence: CDR1 SGHAT, CDR2 FQNNGV. The CDR3 contains 14 residues. V shed 4 bases and J shed 1 base, with 10 bases lying between them. CDR3 in DNA: TGTGCCAGCAGCTCCCAGACAGGGAACACTGAAGCTTTCTTT. It specifies CASSSQTGNTEAFF. The complete variable domain, with remaining parts taken from reference TRBV11-2 and TRBJ1-1, reads EAGVAQSPRYKIIEKRQSVAFWCNPISGHATLYWYQQILGQGPKLLIQFQNNGVVDDSQLPKDRFSAERLKGVDSTLKIQPAKLEDSAVYLCASSSQTGNTEAFFGQGTRLTVV.

As concerns this clone: Because the CDR3 is missing its conserved closing phenylalanine or tryptophan, this is likely a read error. The limits of the CDR3 on the DNA are not certain, so only TCRdb's listed CDR3 is given. The chain links TRBV9 to TRBJ1-4; the D segment call TRBD1 is taken from the table without a DNA check. The CDR3 sequence runs 10 residues, both termini included. Germline values: CDR1 SGDLS, CDR2 YYNGEE. CDR3 sequence reads: CASSPRTGRG.

CDR3 residues: CASSQMGGHSQPQHF. DNA for the CDR3: TGTGCCAGCTCTCAAATGGGGGGGCACAGCCAGCCCCAGCATTTT. The chain combines TRBV18 with TRBJ1-5, with a tentative D call TRBD1 (6 bases). The ends were cut back, 6 bases at V and 7 bases at J, with 19 bases in the middle. The CDR3 loop spans 15 amino acids. Per the germline V gene, CDR1 is KGHSH and CDR2 is LQKENI.

V usage is TRBV29-1 and J usage is TRBJ1-1, with 8 nucleotides matching TRBD1. This CDR3 contains 16 residues. V gave up 1 base and J gave up 5 bases; unmatched junction bases: 12. CDR1 SQVTM and CDR2 ANQGSEA come from the germline V gene. DNA for the CDR3: TGCAGCGTTGAAGGACAGGGGAAGGTGTCAGGAACTGAAGCTTTCTTT. This codes for CSVEGQGKVSGTEAFF.

The CDR3 nucleotides read TGTGCCAGCAGCTTGAGGGGGATAAACACTGAAGCTTTCTTT. Its translation is CASSLRGINTEAFF. This chain connects TRBV5-6 to TRBJ1-1; D might be TRBD1 (6 bases). The V end was cut by 1 base, the J end by 2 bases, with 9 bases between. CDR1 is SGHDT and CDR2 is YYEEEE in the germline V gene. CDR3 length: 14 residues.

This clone was counted between two and nine times. The V and J genes are TRBV7-2 and TRBJ2-4; 8 bases agree with TRBD1. Unmatched junction bases numbered 8, after V lost 5 bases and J lost 2 bases. From germline, CDR1 is SGHTA and CDR2 FQGNSA. There are 16 residues in the CDR3. DNA of the CDR3: TGTGCCAGCAGCCCCCCCAGGACAGGGTCCAAAAACATTCAGTACTTC. Protein sequence: CASSPPRTGSKNIQYF.

This clone was seen more than once but under ten times. The chain joins TRBV6-5 to TRBJ1-5, with 7 bases fitting TRBD1. Germline V gene lookup returns CDR1 MNHEY and CDR2 SVGAGI. V lost 0 bases and J lost 3; bases outside the gene matches: 2. The length of the CDR3 is 15 residues. The CDR3 nucleotides read TGTGCCAGCAGTTACTCAGGGGGCAACAATCAGCCCCAGCATTTT. This translates into CASSYSGGNNQPQHF.

V gene TRBV7-2 combines with J gene TRBJ2-3; the D gene is possibly TRBD2 (6 bases). Trimming took off 6 bases at V and 5 bases at J, with 18 bases between the two ends. Germline CDR1 SGHTA, CDR2 FQGNSA. The CDR3 is 15 residues long. The CDR3 nucleotides are TGTGCCAGCAGGGAAGGGAGCGGGCGCGGAGATACGCAGTATTTT. Translating it yields CASREGSGRGDTQYF.

This clone was seen once. This CDR3 reads CASSSEAGGPGELFF. DNA for the CDR3: TGTGCCAGCAGCTCGGAGGCGGGAGGGCCCGGGGAGCTGTTTTTT. The chain couples TRBV13 to TRBJ2-2, with 9 bases identical to TRBD2. The germline V gene encodes CDR1 PRHDT and CDR2 FYEKMQ (reference sequence). The CDR3 runs 15 residues. V gave up 4 bases and J gave up 6 bases; unmatched junction bases: 6.

The chain couples TRBV27 to TRBJ2-1; D is perhaps TRBD2 (6 bases). The V gene lost 3 bases and the J gene lost 5 bases, with 14 bases spanning the gap. Germline assignment: CDR1 MNHEY and CDR2 SMNVEV (reference sequence). The CDR3 has 15 amino acids. The CDR3 coding sequence is TGTGCCAGCAGTTTCGAGCGCGGGACTCACAATGAGCAGTTCTTC. Translating gives CASSFERGTHNEQFF.

The V gene is TRBV7-2, the J gene TRBJ2-5; 9 positions match TRBD2. CDR1 and CDR2 from the germline V gene are SGHTA and FQGNSA. The V gene end was trimmed by 5 bases and the J gene end by 4 bases; junction bases not matched to a gene: 5. The CDR3 runs to 14 residues. The CDR3: CASSLGTSIETQYF. Written as DNA, the CDR3 is TGTGCCAGCAGCCTAGGGACTAGCATAGAGACCCAGTACTTC.

This clone was seen once. This chain joins TRBV4-3 and TRBJ1-2, with D perhaps matching TRBD1 (5 bases). The CDR3 extends over 15 amino acids. V was shortened by 0 bases and J by 4 bases, with 12 bases between the two germline ends. The germline CDR1 and CDR2 sequences are LGHNA and YSLEER. The CDR3 bases are TGCGCCAGCAGCCAAGAATCGGGGCCAGGCTATGGCTACACCTTC. Residues: CASSQESGPGYGYTF.

The count of this clone is one. V is TRBV5-1 and J is TRBJ2-5; the match to TRBD2 covers 14 bases. The CDR3 sequence is 16 residues long. The V gene's germline CDR1 is SGHRS and CDR2 YFSETQ. The V and J ends lost 4 bases and 5 bases, in that order; junction bases with no gene match: 7. The CDR3 region is CASSRGLAGGWETQYF. As DNA, the CDR3 is TGCGCCAGCAGCAGAGGACTAGCGGGAGGATGGGAGACCCAGTACTTC. The full variable domain, with the rest looked up from reference TRBV5-1 and TRBJ2-5, is KAGVTQTPRYLIKTRGQQVTLSCSPISGHRSVSWYQQTPGQGLQFLFEYFSETQRNKGNFPGRFSGRQFSNSRSEMNVSTLELGDSALYLCASSRGLAGGWETQYFGPGTRLLVL.

CDR3 region: CASSQRGQGVEQYF. CDR3 coding DNA: TGTGCCAGCAGCCAGCGGGGACAGGGGGTCGAGCAGTACTTC. The chain is built from TRBV9 and TRBJ2-5, with 11 bases matching TRBD1. TRBJ2-7 explains the end of the DNA better; the J call may be wrong. The CDR3 is 14 amino acids. Per germline, CDR1 SGDLS and CDR2 YYNGEE.

The genes are TRBV6-1 and TRBJ2-5; perhaps D is TRBD1 or TRBD2 (5 bases each). The V end lost 6 bases, the J end lost 2 bases, and 16 bases lay between the germline ends. In germline, CDR1 is MNHNS, CDR2 SASEGT. This CDR3 is 15 amino acids long. The chain's CDR3 is CASRDWGRLQETQYF. The CDR3 coding sequence is TGTGCCAGCAGGGATTGGGGACGCCTTCAAGAGACCCAGTACTTC.